The 30 T cell receptor beta chains below come from one sample, sequenced in a study of cytomegalovirus exposure and HLA in healthy donors. The PCR used 60 Vbeta and 13 Jbeta primers. The protocol was immunoSEQ multiplex PCR, while the TCRdb copy is restricted to in-frame clones and leaves out a portion. The table records some 150,000 clones, 65% to 85% of them present only once. What was sequenced was PBMCs. These receptors came from a woman younger than 30 in good health and CMV-seronegative.

The genes are TRBV6-1 and TRBJ2-7; 7 positions agree with TRBD2. Germline assignment: CDR1 MNHNS and CDR2 SASEGT. With 8 bases clipped from V and 0 bases from J, the junction kept 7 bases outside the gene matches. The CDR3 has 14 residues. In DNA form, the CDR3 reads TGTGCCAGCTTAATCGGGAGGAGCTCCTACGAGCAGTACTTC. As protein: CASLIGRSSYEQYF.

The chain links TRBV5-1 to TRBJ1-1; no reliable D call. V was trimmed by 0 bases and J by 2 bases, leaving 8 bases between them. This CDR3 is built from 14 residues. Germline CDR1 reads SGHRS; CDR2 reads YFSETQ. CDR3 sequence: CASSLGPGNTEAFF. CDR3 sequence (DNA): TGCGCCAGCAGCTTGGGCCCGGGTAACACTGAAGCTTTCTTT.

V gene TRBV7-9 combines with J gene TRBJ2-7, with D perhaps TRBD2 (6 bases). The CDR3 sequence is 14 residues long. Germline V gene sequence: CDR1 SEHNR, CDR2 FQNEAQ (reference sequence). Trimming took 5 bases from V and 6 from J, leaving 17 bases between them. This chain's CDR3 is CASSPLEKGGEQYF. The CDR3 region has the DNA TGTGCCAGCAGCCCCCTAGAGAAGGGAGGCGAGCAGTACTTC.

The chain uses TRBV5-4 and TRBJ2-7; possible D gene TRBD2, 7 bases. The CDR3 extends over 12 amino acids. The V end was cut by 4 bases, the J end by 7 bases, with 12 bases between. Germline V gene lookup returns CDR1 SGHNT and CDR2 YYREEE (reference sequence). CDR3: CASSGGAGEQYF. DNA of the CDR3: TGTGCCAGCAGCGGGGGGGCGGGAGAGCAGTACTTC.

The chain couples TRBV5-1 to TRBJ1-2; TRBD1 matches 9 bases. Germline CDR1 and CDR2: SGHRS and YFSETQ. The trim removed 4 bases at V and 8 bases at J, leaving 12 bases unmatched. The CDR3 runs 15 residues. The CDR3 reads CASSDSYRDRDGYTF. Here the CDR3 DNA reads TGCGCCAGCAGCGACTCGTACCGGGACAGGGACGGCTACACCTTC. The variable domain in full, with the rest retrieved from reference TRBV5-1 and TRBJ1-2, is KAGVTQTPRYLIKTRGQQVTLSCSPISGHRSVSWYQQTPGQGLQFLFEYFSETQRNKGNFPGRFSGRQFSNSRSEMNVSTLELGDSALYLCASSDSYRDRDGYTFGSGTRLTVV.

The V gene is TRBV5-1, the J gene TRBJ2-7, with TRBD2 identical over 11 bases. Germline CDR1 SGHRS, CDR2 YFSETQ. V lost 3 bases to trimming and J lost 6 bases; unmatched junction nucleotides: 20. The CDR3 is 19 residues long. The CDR3 DNA follows: TGCGCCAGCAGCTACCGAGGGGGTAGAGTAGCGGGAGGGCCACTCGAGCAGTACTTC. Its protein product is CASSYRGGRVAGGPLEQYF.

The rearrangement links TRBV6-5 to TRBJ2-5; D not certain. The CDR3 is 14 residues long. Per the germline V gene, CDR1 is MNHEY and CDR2 is SVGAGI. Deletions cut 3 bases from V and 0 bases from J, with 8 bases between. CDR3 in amino acids: CASSYNQYQETQYF. DNA for the CDR3: TGTGCCAGCAGTTATAATCAGTACCAAGAGACCCAGTACTTC.

The DNA of the CDR3 is TGTGCCAGCAGTGAAGTACAGACACTTAATCAGCCCCAGCATTTT. The encoded protein is CASSEVQTLNQPQHF. The chain is built from TRBV6-1 and TRBJ1-5; D gene unclear. The CDR3 extends over 15 amino acids. The germline CDR1 and CDR2 sequences are MNHNS and SASEGT. Trimming took 1 base from V and 4 from J, leaving 11 bases between them.

The CDR3 nucleotides read TGTGCCAGCAGTTGGGGGCCTGAAGCTTTCTTT. Translation: CASSWGPEAFF. The chain uses TRBV6-6 and TRBJ1-1; D possibly corresponds to TRBD1 (6 bases). CDR3 length: 11 residues. Germline CDR1 and CDR2: MNHNY and SVGAGI (reference sequence). The V end lost 4 bases, the J end lost 6 bases, and 6 bases lay between the germline ends.

V usage is TRBV18 and J usage is TRBJ2-7, with 7 bases identical to TRBD2. The CDR3 has 13 amino acids. V gave up 0 bases and J gave up 6 bases; unmatched junction bases: 2. Germline CDR1 and CDR2: KGHSH and LQKENI. The CDR3 sequence is CASSPPGGFEQYF. The CDR3 DNA reads as TGTGCCAGCTCACCACCGGGAGGGTTCGAGCAGTACTTC.

The J gene is TRBJ1-2, the V gene TRBV28; D remains ambiguous. CDR3 length equals 12 residues. Germline V gives CDR1 MDHEN, CDR2 SYDVKM. V lost 5 bases and J lost 3, with 7 bases in between. The CDR3 spells CASSLQYYGYTF. CDR3 coding DNA: TGTGCCAGCAGTCTCCAGTACTATGGCTACACCTTC.

The rearrangement joins TRBV5-1 to TRBJ1-1, with 11 positions matching TRBD1. The length of the CDR3 is 16 residues. V was clipped by 1 base and J by 4 bases; unmatched bases: 6. Per the germline V gene, CDR1 is SGHRS and CDR2 is YFSETQ. The DNA of the CDR3 is TGCGCCAGCAGCTTGACCCCTGGGACAGGGGGCACTGAAGCTTTCTTT. It codes for CASSLTPGTGGTEAFF. Full variable domain (remainder filled in from reference TRBV5-1 and TRBJ1-1): KAGVTQTPRYLIKTRGQQVTLSCSPISGHRSVSWYQQTPGQGLQFLFEYFSETQRNKGNFPGRFSGRQFSNSRSEMNVSTLELGDSALYLCASSLTPGTGGTEAFFGQGTRLTVV.

The V gene is TRBV5-1, the J gene TRBJ1-5, with 8 positions matching TRBD1. CDR3 length: 13 amino acids. V shed 7 bases and J 7 bases; nucleotides not matched to a gene: 7. Germline V CDR1 and CDR2: SGHRS, YFSETQ. The CDR3 region is CASSPQGDQPQHF. The CDR3 nucleotides read TGCGCCAGCTCCCCACAGGGGGACCAGCCCCAGCATTTT.

The chain has TRBV6-5 and TRBJ1-2; tentatively, D is TRBD1 (5 bases). This CDR3 has 15 amino acids. From germline, CDR1 is MNHEY and CDR2 SVGAGI. V lost 0 bases, J lost 0 bases, and 8 bases lay in between. CDR3: CASSYSGATNYGYTF. CDR3 sequence (DNA): TGTGCCAGCAGTTACTCTGGGGCAACTAACTATGGCTACACCTTC.

The rearrangement links TRBV29-1 to TRBJ1-3, with D uncertain. Germline V gene data show CDR1 as SQVTM and CDR2 as ANQGSEA. The CDR3 extends over 15 amino acids. V dropped 2 bases and J dropped 0 bases, with 11 bases sitting between them. The CDR3 protein is CSVELFTDSGNTIYF. The CDR3 region has the DNA TGCAGCGTTGAATTATTTACAGACTCTGGAAACACCATATATTTT.

J is TRBJ2-1 and V is TRBV5-1, with 9 bases aligning to TRBD2. V lost 7 bases and J lost 7; bases outside the gene matches: 12. This CDR3 region has 15 residues. Germline V lookup: CDR1 SGHRS, CDR2 YFSETQ. The CDR3 DNA reads TGCGCCAGCGAACCATTAGCGGGAGTAGGAAATGAGCAGTTCTTC. It is translated as CASEPLAGVGNEQFF. Using reference TRBV5-1 and TRBJ2-1 for the parts outside the CDR3, the full variable domain is KAGVTQTPRYLIKTRGQQVTLSCSPISGHRSVSWYQQTPGQGLQFLFEYFSETQRNKGNFPGRFSGRQFSNSRSEMNVSTLELGDSALYLCASEPLAGVGNEQFFGPGTRLTVL.

The V gene is TRBV5-1, the J gene TRBJ2-3; weak D call: TRBD2 (5 bases). The CDR3 spans 15 residues. V lost 5 bases to trimming and J lost 1 base, with 14 bases between them. Germline V gene sequence: CDR1 SGHRS, CDR2 YFSETQ. The CDR3 bases are TGCGCCAGCAGTGACGGAGGCGGCCGCACAGATACGCAGTATTTT. Protein product: CASSDGGGRTDTQYF.

This clone was observed a single time. The V gene is TRBV4-1, the J gene TRBJ1-1, with 7 positions matching TRBD1. Germline CDR1 MGHRA, CDR2 YSYEKL. This CDR3 has 15 amino acids. V lost 4 bases, J lost 4 bases, and 9 bases stayed unmatched. The CDR3 loop reads CASSPPGDRGTEAFF. Written as DNA, the CDR3 is TGCGCCAGCAGCCCACCGGGGGACAGAGGCACTGAAGCTTTCTTT.

The rearrangement joins TRBV9 to TRBJ2-1, with TRBD2 as a possible D gene (6 bases). Trimming took off 0 bases at V and 10 bases at J, with 14 bases between the two ends. Germline CDR1 and CDR2: SGDLS and YYNGEE. This CDR3 region has 14 residues. The CDR3 protein is CASSVVSQGGEQFF. CDR3 sequence (DNA): TGTGCCAGCAGCGTAGTCTCTCAGGGAGGAGAGCAGTTCTTC.

The chain couples TRBV9 to TRBJ2-4; the D is unclear. The CDR3 runs to 13 residues. Between the trimmed V and J ends, which lost 0 bases and 5 bases, there was a span of 6 bases. The germline V gene has CDR1 SGDLS and CDR2 YYNGEE. The CDR3 DNA follows: TGTGCCAGCAGCGTAGGCACAGAAAACATTCAGTACTTC. It codes for CASSVGTENIQYF.

The DNA of the CDR3 is TGTGCCAGCAGAGAGGGAGCAAGCCAAGAGACCCAGTACTTC. Translating gives CASREGASQETQYF. This chain links TRBV5-4 with TRBJ2-5; D possibly corresponds to TRBD2 (5 bases). Trimming took 5 bases from V and 1 from J, leaving 12 bases between them. The CDR3 is 14 residues long. CDR1 SGHNT and CDR2 YYREEE come from the germline V gene (reference sequence). Based on the CDR3 plus reference TRBV5-4 and TRBJ2-5, the full variable domain is ETGVTQSPTHLIKTRGQQVTLRCSSQSGHNTVSWYQQALGQGPQFIFQYYREEENGRGNFPPRFSGLQFPNYSSELNVNALELDDSALYLCASREGASQETQYFGPGTRLLVL.

The chain combines TRBV11-2 with TRBJ2-5; maybe TRBD2 (5 bases). The CDR3 is 19 amino acids. V lost 3 bases to trimming and J lost 1 base, with 24 bases between them. Germline V gene data show CDR1 as SGHAT and CDR2 as FQNNGV. DNA for the CDR3: TGTGCCAGCAGCTTTGGCTCCATAGGAGGCTCCTCCATCCAAGAGACCCAGTACTTC. Protein sequence: CASSFGSIGGSSIQETQYF.

The chain employs TRBV28 and TRBJ2-7, with TRBD1 identical over 7 bases. V was pared by 5 bases and J by 3 bases, with 7 bases of the junction left unmatched. The CDR3 consists of 14 residues. The germline CDR1 and CDR2 sequences are MDHEN and SYDVKM. The CDR3 sequence: CASSTPDRSYEQYF. CDR3 coding DNA: TGTGCCAGCAGTACCCCGGACAGGAGCTACGAGCAGTACTTC.

The chain uses TRBV28 and TRBJ1-4; D remains ambiguous. The length of the CDR3 is 15 residues. V was pared by 5 bases and J by 3 bases, with 13 bases between. Germline lookup yields CDR1 MDHEN and CDR2 SYDVKM. The CDR3 nucleotides are TGTGCCAGCAGTAAGGCTATCGGGGCTAATGAAAAACTGTTTTTT. It codes for CASSKAIGANEKLFF.

This sequence joins TRBV10-3 and TRBJ1-2; D is unclear. There are 15 residues in the CDR3. Germline loops: CDR1 ENHRY, CDR2 SYGVKD. Trimming removed 0 bases at V and 4 bases at J, with 12 bases between. The CDR3 nucleotides are TGTGCCATCAGTGAGTCGCGCGGCACGATCTATGGCTACACCTTC. Translating gives CAISESRGTIYGYTF.

This chain links TRBV2 with TRBJ2-1; the D gene is possibly TRBD2 (6 bases). V lost 10 bases and J 1 base, leaving 23 bases between the germline ends. This CDR3 is 17 amino acids long. Germline V lookup: CDR1 SNHLY, CDR2 FYNNEI. The CDR3 bases are TGTGCCACAGCATACCGCTCCCGGGGGAGTTCCTACAATGAGCAGTTCTTC. This sequence encodes CATAYRSRGSSYNEQFF.

This clone was picked up one time. The V and J genes are TRBV19 and TRBJ1-6; D call uncertain. This CDR3 contains 14 residues. CDR1 LNHDA and CDR2 SQIVND come from the germline V gene (reference sequence). V shed 6 bases and J shed 1 base, with 7 bases lying between them. The CDR3 loop is CASRAGSYNSPLHF. Written as DNA, the CDR3 is TGTGCCAGTAGGGCAGGTTCCTATAATTCACCCCTCCACTTT.

This chain links TRBV2 with TRBJ1-1, with no clear D. V was trimmed by 4 bases and J by 8 bases, leaving 14 bases between them. Looked up from germline, CDR1 is SNHLY and CDR2 is FYNNEI. The CDR3 covers 13 residues. In DNA, the CDR3 is TGTGCCAGCAGTGGGGCCGTGATATACGAAGCTTTCTTT. Protein product: CASSGAVIYEAFF.

The V call is TRBV5-4, the J call TRBJ2-5; D may be TRBD1 (5 bases). Germline assignment: CDR1 SGHNT and CDR2 YYREEE (reference sequence). V was shortened by 4 bases and J by 1 base, with 20 bases between the two germline ends. This CDR3 has 17 residues. The chain's CDR3 is CASSDVVLPTAQETQYF. DNA of the CDR3: TGTGCCAGCAGCGACGTCGTCCTCCCGACAGCCCAAGAGACCCAGTACTTC.

This clone occurred a few times. The chain uses TRBV12-5 and TRBJ1-6, with D uncertain. The germline V and J ends were trimmed by 1 base and 7 bases, with 8 bases remaining between them. Per the germline V gene, CDR1 is LGHNT and CDR2 is FRNRAP. The CDR3 contains 14 residues. The CDR3 DNA follows: TGTGCTAGTGGTTTGGGACAAGAGAATTCACCCCTCCACTTT. This encodes CASGLGQENSPLHF.